The 2 T cell receptor beta chains listed next were all sequenced from one sample in a study of cytomegalovirus exposure and HLA in healthy donors. PCR used 60 Vbeta primers and 13 Jbeta primers. Profiling relied on immunoSEQ multiplex PCR, and the TCRdb table lists in-frame clones only, not all of them. The table includes 90,000 to 150,000 clones, about three quarters detected once. Sequencing input: PBMCs. The receptor set was obtained from a middle-aged woman in good health and CMV-seropositive.

This clone was recorded only once. The chain joins TRBV29-1 to TRBJ2-3, with 8 nucleotides matching TRBD1. Germline V gene lookup returns CDR1 SQVTM and CDR2 ANQGSEA. J was trimmed by 0 bases and V by 6 bases; bases with no gene match: 5. The CDR3 runs to 14 residues. As DNA, the CDR3 is TGCAGCGTAGGACAGGGAGCGAGCACAGATACGCAGTATTTT. Encoded protein: CSVGQGASTDTQYF.

The chain couples TRBV6-1 to TRBJ1-5, with unresolved D. V lost 1 base and J lost 3, with 10 bases in between. The CDR3 is 15 residues long. Germline CDR1 reads MNHNS; CDR2 reads SASEGT. Here the CDR3 reads CASSEEGVFNQPQHF. The CDR3, as DNA: TGTGCCAGCAGTGAAGAGGGAGTTTTCAATCAGCCCCAGCATTTT.